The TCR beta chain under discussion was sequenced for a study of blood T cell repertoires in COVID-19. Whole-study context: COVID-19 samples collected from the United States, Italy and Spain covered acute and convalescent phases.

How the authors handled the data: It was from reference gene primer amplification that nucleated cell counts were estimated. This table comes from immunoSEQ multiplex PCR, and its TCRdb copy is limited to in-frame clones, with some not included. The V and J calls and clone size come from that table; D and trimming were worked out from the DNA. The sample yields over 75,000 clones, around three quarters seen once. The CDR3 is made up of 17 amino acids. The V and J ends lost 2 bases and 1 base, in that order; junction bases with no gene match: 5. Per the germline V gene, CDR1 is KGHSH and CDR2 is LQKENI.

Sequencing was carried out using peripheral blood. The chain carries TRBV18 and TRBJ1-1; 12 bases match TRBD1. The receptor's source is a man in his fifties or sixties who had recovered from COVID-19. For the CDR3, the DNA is TGTGCCAGCTCACCATGGAGGGGACAGGGGGCGAACACTGAAGCTTTCTTT. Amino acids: CASSPWRGQGANTEAFF.